A selection of T cell receptor beta chains follows, all from one sample in a study of EBV T-cell therapy then PD-1 blockade in nasopharyngeal carcinoma. The data were produced by immunoSEQ multiplex PCR, yet TCRdb's version contains in-frame clones alone and is incomplete. The sample lists roughly 20,000 clones, approximately 88% seen once, with roughly 30% in the top ten. No antigens are known for them. Sequenced here: CD8+ T cells from blood, sampled around day 34 from a patient whose treatment included autologous EBV-specific T cells and nivolumab. These receptors originate from a man aged 40-50 years with nasopharyngeal carcinoma. The CDR3 runs from the conserved cysteine through the conserved F or W. The D gene is left open where the match is weak. Size is stated for part of the rows, as once, few or many counts, or as a class when the clone is expanded.

j_gene | abundance | v_gene | d_gene | CDR3nt | CDR3aa
TRBJ2-2 | - | TRBV25-1 | - | TGTGCCAGCAGTTCCAGGGAGGACACCGGGGAGCTGTTTTTT | CASSSREDTGELFF
TRBJ2-7 | - | TRBV6-2/TRBV6-3 | TRBD1 | TGTGCCAGCAGTTATGGGACAGGGGGCATCCACGAGCAGTACTTC | CASSYGTGGIHEQYF
TRBJ1-2 | - | TRBV6-5 | TRBD1 | TGTGCCAGCAGGAAATCCGGGACAGGGGATGGCTACACCTTC | CASRKSGTGDGYTF
TRBJ2-7 | - | TRBV5-1 | TRBD1 | TGCGCCAGCAGCATCGCAGGGGGCCGTGAGCAGTACTTC | CASSIAGGREQYF
TRBJ2-7 | - | TRBV15 | TRBD1 | TGTGCCACCAGCAGAGGATCAATACAGGGGAGCCACGAGCAGTACTTC | CATSRGSIQGSHEQYF
TRBJ2-1 | - | TRBV7-2 | - | TGTGCCAGCAGCTTAGGCCCTTGGGGGGGCGAAGCCGATGAGCAGTTCTTC | CASSLGPWGGEADEQFF
TRBJ2-1 | - | TRBV7-9 | - | TGTGCCAGCAGCTTAGAAGGGAGGTACAATGAGCAGTTCTTC | CASSLEGRYNEQFF
TRBJ2-3 | - | TRBV4-1 | - | TGCGCCAGCAGCCAAGTCGCAGGGCCAGATACGCAGTATTTT | CASSQVAGPDTQYF
TRBJ2-7 | - | TRBV4-3 | TRBD1 | TGCGCCAGCAGCCAAGAAGGAATCGGGACAGGGGGCCACGAGCAGTACTTC | CASSQEGIGTGGHEQYF
TRBJ1-1 | once | TRBV27 | - | TGTGCCAGCAGTTTATCGCGGGGTTCCACTGAAGCTTTCTTT | CASSLSRGSTEAFF
TRBJ1-4 | - | TRBV25-1 | - | TGTGCCAGCAGTGAGGCAGGACTGTTTTTT | CASSEAGLFF
TRBJ1-2 | - | TRBV27 | - | TGTGCCAGCTTGGTAGGGGACACGCCCGGGTATGGCTACACCTTC | CASLVGDTPGYGYTF
TRBJ1-4 | - | TRBV9 | TRBD1 | TGTGCCAGCAGCACGGGACAGGGGGGTGAAAAACTGTTTTTT | CASSTGQGGEKLFF
TRBJ2-5 | - | TRBV28 | TRBD2 | TGTGCCAGCAGTCGGGGACTAGCGGGTCTTGGAGGGGAGACCCAGTACTTC | CASSRGLAGLGGETQYF
TRBJ2-7 | - | TRBV15 | TRBD1 | TGTGCCACCAGCAGAGAGACAGGGGGCCCCTACGAGCAGTACTTC | CATSRETGGPYEQYF
TRBJ2-3 | - | TRBV6-4 | TRBD1 | TGTGCCAGCAGTGACTCGACAGGGGGCGCAGATACGCAGTATTTT | CASSDSTGGADTQYF
TRBJ1-5 | - | TRBV9 | - | TGTGCCAGCAGCGTAGCAGCTAGCAATCAGCCCCAGCATTTT | CASSVAASNQPQHF
TRBJ2-7 | - | TRBV5-8 | - | TGTGCCAGCAGCTTGAAGATATCCTACGAGCAGTACTTC | CASSLKISYEQYF
TRBJ2-7 | - | TRBV28 | TRBD1 | TGTGCCAGCAGTCCGATCAGGACAGGGGGCCTTTACGAGCAGTACTTC | CASSPIRTGGLYEQYF
TRBJ1-1 | few | TRBV9 | - | TGTGCCAGCAGCGTAGGACCGAACACTGAAGCTTTCTTT | CASSVGPNTEAFF
TRBJ2-2 | - | TRBV19 | - | TGTGCCAGTAGTATAGAGGGCTACACGAACACCGGGGAGCTGTTTTTT | CASSIEGYTNTGELFF